Included here is one TCR beta chain sequence, with context. The germline V gene has CDR1 GTSNPN and CDR2 SVGIG (reference sequence). Trimming at V came to 2 bases and at J to 4 bases, leaving 7 bases not matched to a gene. This CDR3 region has 14 residues. The sample belongs to a study of OX40 agonist ivuxolimab in advanced cancers. For the study at large: Dose-escalation patients had hepatocellular carcinoma, melanoma, renal cell or head and neck cancer. A history of anti-PD-1, anti-PD-L1 or anti-CTLA-4 therapy was acceptable, and around 36% had some.

The repertoire was sequenced with immunoSEQ multiplex PCR; TCRdb's copy has only in-frame clones and lacks some. The repertoire holds under 90,000 clones, with roughly 83% as singletons. The sample consisted of CD4+ or CD8+ T cells sorted from blood, taken in a trial of the OX40 agonist ivuxolimab. The chain recombines TRBV30 with TRBJ2-7; 8 nucleotides line up with TRBD1. This clonotype was obtained from an adult with an advanced solid tumor such as melanoma, head and neck, liver or kidney cancer. CDR3 sequence reads: CAWSRDRGGYEQYF. The DNA of the CDR3 is TGTGCCTGGAGTCGTGACAGGGGAGGTTACGAGCAGTACTTC.